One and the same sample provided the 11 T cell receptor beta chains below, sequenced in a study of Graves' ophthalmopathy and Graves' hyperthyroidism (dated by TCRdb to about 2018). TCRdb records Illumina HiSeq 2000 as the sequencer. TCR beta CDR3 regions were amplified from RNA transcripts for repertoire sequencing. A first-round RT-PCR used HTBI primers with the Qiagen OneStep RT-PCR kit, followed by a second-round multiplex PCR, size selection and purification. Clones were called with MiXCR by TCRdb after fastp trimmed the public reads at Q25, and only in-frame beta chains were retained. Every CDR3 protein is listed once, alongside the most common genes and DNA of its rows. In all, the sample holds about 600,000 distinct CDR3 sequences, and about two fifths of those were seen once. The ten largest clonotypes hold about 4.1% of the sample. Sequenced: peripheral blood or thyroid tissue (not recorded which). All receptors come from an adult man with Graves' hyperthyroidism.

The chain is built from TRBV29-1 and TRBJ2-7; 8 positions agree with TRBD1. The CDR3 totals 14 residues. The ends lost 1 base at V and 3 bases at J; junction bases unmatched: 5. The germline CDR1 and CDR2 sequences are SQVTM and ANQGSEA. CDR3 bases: TGCAGCGTTGAAGGGCCGGGACAGGTCTACGAGCAGTACTTC. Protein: CSVEGPGQVYEQYF.

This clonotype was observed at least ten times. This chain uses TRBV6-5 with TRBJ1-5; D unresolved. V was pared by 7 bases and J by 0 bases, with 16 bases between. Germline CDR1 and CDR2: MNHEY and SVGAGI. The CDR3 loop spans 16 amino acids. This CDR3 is CASKVRGGNSNQPQHF. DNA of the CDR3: TGTGCCAGCAAAGTGCGGGGAGGGAATAGCAATCAGCCCCAGCATTTT.

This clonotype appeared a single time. The DNA of the CDR3 is TGTGCCAGCAGCCAGCGGACAGGAGATTTGAACACTGAAGCTTTCTTT. Its translation is CASSQRTGDLNTEAFF. The rearrangement joins TRBV7-9 to TRBJ1-1, with 7 bases fitting TRBD1. After removal of 5 bases from V and 0 bases from J, the junction contained 9 bases not matched to a gene. Germline V gives CDR1 SEHNR, CDR2 FQNEAQ (reference sequence). This CDR3 contains 16 residues.

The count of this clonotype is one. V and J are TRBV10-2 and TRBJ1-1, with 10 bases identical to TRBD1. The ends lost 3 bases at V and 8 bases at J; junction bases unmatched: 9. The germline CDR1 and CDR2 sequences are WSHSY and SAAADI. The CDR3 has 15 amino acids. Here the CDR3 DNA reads TGCGCCAGCAGTGACCGGGGACAGGGGCCGCCCGAAGCTTTCTTT. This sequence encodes CASSDRGQGPPEAFF.

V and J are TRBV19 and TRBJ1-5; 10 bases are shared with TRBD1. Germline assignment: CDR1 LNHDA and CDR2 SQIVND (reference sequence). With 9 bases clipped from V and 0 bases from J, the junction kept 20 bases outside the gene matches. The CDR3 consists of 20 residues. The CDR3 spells CASSPQRTGGLTNSNQPQHF. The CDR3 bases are TGTGCCAGCTCACCCCAGAGGACAGGGGGGCTCACGAATAGCAATCAGCCCCAGCATTTT.

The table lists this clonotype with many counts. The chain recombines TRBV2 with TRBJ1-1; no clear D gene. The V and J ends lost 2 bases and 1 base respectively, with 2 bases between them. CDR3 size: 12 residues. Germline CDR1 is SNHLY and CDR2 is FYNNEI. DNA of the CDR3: TGTGCCAGCAGTGAATGGAACACTGAAGCTTTCTTT. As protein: CASSEWNTEAFF.

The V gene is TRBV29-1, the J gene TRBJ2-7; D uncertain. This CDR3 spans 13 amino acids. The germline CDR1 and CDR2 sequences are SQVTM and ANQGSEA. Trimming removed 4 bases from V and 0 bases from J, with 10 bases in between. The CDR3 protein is CSVGGVNSYEQYF. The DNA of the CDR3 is TGCAGCGTTGGAGGAGTCAACTCCTACGAGCAGTACTTC.

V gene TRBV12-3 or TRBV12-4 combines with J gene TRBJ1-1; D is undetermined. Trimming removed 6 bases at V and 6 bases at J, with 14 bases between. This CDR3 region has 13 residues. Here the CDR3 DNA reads TGTGCCAGCAGGCGATCTGGGAGCTCTGAAGCTTTCTTT. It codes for CASRRSGSSEAFF.

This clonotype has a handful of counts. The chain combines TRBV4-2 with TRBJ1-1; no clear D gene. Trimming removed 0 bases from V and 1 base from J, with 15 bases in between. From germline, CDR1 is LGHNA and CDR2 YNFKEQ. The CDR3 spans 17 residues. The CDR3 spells CASSQDFSGTRNTEAFF. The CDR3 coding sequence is TGTGCCAGCAGCCAAGACTTCTCGGGCACGCGGAACACTGAAGCTTTCTTT.

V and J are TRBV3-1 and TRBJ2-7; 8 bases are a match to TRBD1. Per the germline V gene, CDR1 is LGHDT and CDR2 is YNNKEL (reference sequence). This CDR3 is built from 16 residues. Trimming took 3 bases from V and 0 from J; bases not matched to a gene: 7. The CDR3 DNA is TGTGCCAGCAGCCAGGGACAGGCCCTTAGCTCCTACGAGCAGTACTTC. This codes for CASSQGQALSSYEQYF.

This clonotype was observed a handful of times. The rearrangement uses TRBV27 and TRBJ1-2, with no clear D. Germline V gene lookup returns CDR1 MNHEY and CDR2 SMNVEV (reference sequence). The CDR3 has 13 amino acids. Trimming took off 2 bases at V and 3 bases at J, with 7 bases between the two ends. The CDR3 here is CASSLGVYYGYTF. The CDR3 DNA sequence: TGTGCCAGCAGTTTAGGAGTTTACTATGGCTACACCTTC.